This T cell receptor beta chain is from a study of blood T cells in healthy people across ages (dated by TCRdb to 2013 to 2016). With respect to the entire study: In model experiments, template switching captured roughly one uniquely barcoded TCR beta cDNA molecule for every two T cells. Using deep sequencing normalized with unique cDNA molecular identifiers, the study measured how TCR beta repertoire diversity changes with age. Four age groups were formed from the donors: young (average approximately 15 years), middle-aged (approximately 40), aged (over 55) and long-lived (roughly 88). To avoid experimental bias, donors of different ages were spread randomly across the sequencing lanes. The study analyzed two additional independent replicas of 1 million unique cDNA reads from the same blood draw for two donors, one aged 18 to 29 and one aged 80 or older. The paper's findings and limits, for the study overall: The CMV infection status of donors was not known, potentially confounding age-related changes in expanded clonotypes. There was a strong correlation between observed TCR beta diversity and the percentage of naive T cells measured by flow cytometry. Conclusive comparison of naive and antigen-experienced compartments was prevented by the profiling of bulk unsorted PBMCs. Compared with the aged group, the long-lived group had more naive CD4+ T cells, fewer expanded clones and increased TCR diversity, suggesting age selection. Observed TCR beta diversity per million T cells fell roughly linearly with age, and a significant reduction was already apparent by age roughly 41. Estimates of total diversity from one million sequenced T cells were regarded as lower bounds and underestimates.

As for this clonotype: What this receptor recognizes is not known. It has no much larger one-base neighbor in the sample; base qualities were not kept.

Systemically healthy Caucasian individuals from Russia, over 30 in total and aged about 6 to 95 years, were included as donors. Roughly 9.5 milliliters of peripheral blood were drawn from each donor into EDTA-treated Vacutainer tubes. Ficoll-Paque density-gradient centrifugation was used to isolate PBMCs, with at least 6 million obtained per sample. Total RNA, at least 5.5 micrograms per sample, was extracted from PBMCs with Trizol reagent. The percentages of naive CD45RAhigh/CD27high T cells were determined by flow cytometry on a PBMC aliquot from every donor. The library was produced with 5' RACE. Sequencing used an Illumina HiSeq 2500. A second PCR of 7 to 11 cycles was performed with a sample-barcoded 5' primer and a J-beta primer mix. Each TCR beta cDNA molecule received a unique molecular identifier from a template-switch 5' adaptor carrying 12 random nucleotides. Each sample yielded at least 2.5 million CDR3-containing paired-end reads. All of the RNA was converted into first-strand cDNA using the Mint cDNA synthesis kit, with a TRBC-specific oligonucleotide serving as the primer. Following uracil-DNA glycosylase treatment, a first 18-cycle PCR with universal primers M1SS and BC2_uni_R was performed on all cDNA. As for the authors' bioinformatics: Normalization of each sample was performed by random selection of 1 million high-quality reads, each carrying a distinct molecular identifier. Reads sharing molecular identifiers were discarded rather than binned into consensus sequences. MiTCR, run with a Q25 quality threshold and the strictest error-elimination algorithm, handled CDR3 identification, clonotype clustering and error correction. A nonparametric unseen species model with Euler transformation was used to estimate a lower bound on total TCR beta diversity. TCRdb trimmed the raw reads at Q25, called clones with MiXCR and kept productive beta chains. Rows are combined by CDR3 protein, so each entry shows the most common genes and DNA. The V and J calls shown here were made by TCRdb, not taken from the authors' results. In this sample the table shows 850,000 to 950,000 distinct CDR3 sequences, 29% of which occur a single time. The biggest ten clones account for approximately 15% of the sample.

The CDR3 holds 16 amino acids from the cysteine to the phenylalanine. Only CDR3 DNA is held: 48 bases, read in frame from base 1. The trim is 0 bases for V and 2 bases for J, with a gap of 14 bases between the germline ends. From a lookup of the germline V gene (reference sequence), CDR1 and CDR2 are DFQATT and SNEGSKA. The V gene is TRBV20-1 and the J gene is TRBJ2-1; perhaps TRBD2 is the D gene, with 7 bases matching. The sequence was collected from an elderly woman in good health. The source material was blood. The CDR3 region has the sequence CSAREGGGSTYNEQFF. The bases read TGCAGTGCTAGAGAGGGAGGGGGAAGTACCTACAATGAGCAGTTCTTC.